Described below is a single TCR beta chain sequence and its context. Its antigen is currently unknown. The data were obtained in a study of T-cell memory formation after mild COVID-19. As for the study in general: Most TCR clusters belonged to a single donor.

Study-wide points: Some clones that responded were present in memory (sampled pre-infection), which suggests cross-reactive memory joined. Contracting CD4+ clones were located mainly in CM and EM, and CD8+ clones in EMRA.

Germline CDR1 is SGHRS and CDR2 is YFSETQ. This CDR3 region has 14 residues. The trim removed 1 base at V and 7 bases at J, leaving 8 bases unmatched. Constant-segment primers and 5'RACE yielded cDNA libraries for TCR alpha and TCR beta, each carrying sample barcodes and UMIs. TCRdb reprocessed the 5' RACE reads with MiXCR, giving one entry per CDR3 protein. This table holds under 90,000 distinct CDR3 sequences, approximately 15% found once. The chain uses TRBV5-1 and TRBJ2-7, with 7 positions matching TRBD1. The sequenced material came from PBMCs or a T cell subset sorted from them (not recorded which). The source is an adult woman who had mild COVID-19 (a few samples of this study predate the infection). Cell type and time point are not known. The DNA for the CDR3 is TGCGCCAGCAGCTTGCGGCAGGGGGATGGAGAGCAGTACTTC. Translation: CASSLRQGDGEQYF.